These T cell receptor beta chains were read from a single sample in a study of blood T cell repertoires in COVID-19. Some clones are missing from TCRdb's copy, which holds only in-frame ones; the method was immunoSEQ multiplex PCR. The table lists roughly 500,000 clones, 70% to 90% of them singletons, with more than 7.5% in the top ten. The material sequenced was PBMCs or T cells enriched from blood (not recorded which). Receptors originate from an older woman who had recovered from COVID-19. Both conserved end residues are part of each CDR3. The order of the fields is J gene, D gene, clone size, V gene, CDR3 DNA, CDR3 protein. The D gene is left open where the match is weak. Clone size is given for some rows only: seen once, a few or many times, or a class if the clone is expanded.

>TRBJ2-6|NA|NA|TRBV5-1
TGCGCCAGCAGCCCTCCGGCTGGGGCCAACGTCCTGACTTTC
CASSPPAGANVLTF
>TRBJ2-5|TRBD2|NA|TRBV23-1
TGCGCCAGCAGTCATCGGGGGGAACAAGAGACCCAGTACTTC
CASSHRGEQETQYF
>TRBJ1-2|NA|NA|TRBV7-2
TGTGCCAGCAGCCTTTATTTTTCGGGGGATGGCTATGGCTACACCTTC
CASSLYFSGDGYGYTF
>TRBJ2-6|TRBD1|NA|TRBV2
TGTGCCAGCAGTCGAAGCCGGGACAGGGCCCCTGGGGCCAACGTCCTGACTTTC
CASSRSRDRAPGANVLTF
>TRBJ2-2|TRBD1|NA|TRBV5-4
TGTGCCAGCAGCGATCCGGGACAGGGATACACCGGGGAGCTGTTTTTT
CASSDPGQGYTGELFF
>TRBJ2-3|TRBD2|NA|TRBV2
TGTGCCAGCAGTGACGGGGGGGCAAAGGCAGATACGCAGTATTTT
CASSDGGAKADTQYF
>TRBJ1-5|TRBD1|NA|TRBV23-1
TGCGCCAGCCAACGGACAGGGGGGTGTCAGCCCCAGCATTTT
CASQRTGGCQPQHF
>TRBJ2-5|NA|NA|TRBV10-3
TGTGCCATCAGTGACAGGGTTTTGTCAGAGACCCAGTACTTC
CAISDRVLSETQYF
>TRBJ1-1|NA|NA|TRBV6-7
TGTGCCAGCAGTTACCCGTCAGGGCAAGCTTTCTTT
CASSYPSGQAFF
>TRBJ1-2|NA|NA|TRBV7-2
TGTGCCAGCAGCTTAGTTCCAGGATATGGCTACACCTTC
CASSLVPGYGYTF
>TRBJ2-5|NA|NA|TRBV24-1
TGTGCCACCAGTGACCCGGGGGACGTGGGGACCCAGTACTTC
CATSDPGDVGTQYF
>TRBJ2-4|NA|NA|TRBV27
TGTGCCAGCAGTGGCAGAGGCCGCGGAAACATTCAGTACTTC
CASSGRGRGNIQYF
>TRBJ1-5|NA|NA|TRBV21-1
TGTGCCAGCACCCAAAGCGATAGGCGAAATCAGCCCCAGCATTTT
CASTQSDRRNQPQHF
>TRBJ1-1|TRBD1|NA|TRBV6-2/TRBV6-3
TGTGCCAGCAGTGCAGGGGGCTGGGGCACTGAAGCTTTCTTT
CASSAGGWGTEAFF
>TRBJ2-1|TRBD1|NA|TRBV6-5
TGTGCCAGCTCCAGGCGGGACAGGGCGAATGAGCAGTTCTTC
CASSRRDRANEQFF
>TRBJ1-3|NA|NA|TRBV19
TGTGCCAGTAGTATGTGGAGCTCTGGAAACACCATATATTTT
CASSMWSSGNTIYF
>TRBJ1-2|TRBD1|once|TRBV5-1
TGCGCCAGCAGCTTGGGGGGACAGGGGAACTATGGCTACACCTTC
CASSLGGQGNYGYTF
>TRBJ2-7|NA|NA|TRBV6-5
TGTGCCAGCAGTTACCCCGGACTCGAGCAGTACTTC
CASSYPGLEQYF
>TRBJ2-2|TRBD2|NA|TRBV7-9
TGTGCCAGCAGCCGGGGGGAACGGACCGGGGAGCTGTTTTTT
CASSRGERTGELFF
>TRBJ2-7|NA|NA|TRBV11-3
TGTGCCAGCAGCCGAATACAGGGCTACGAGCAGTACTTC
CASSRIQGYEQYF
>TRBJ2-3|NA|once|TRBV15
TGTGCCACCAGAGGACACCTCAGCACAGATACGCAGTATTTT
CATRGHLSTDTQYF
>TRBJ1-1|NA|NA|TRBV6-5
TGTGCCAGCATCCCCGGGTCGGGAACTGAAGCTTTCTTT
CASIPGSGTEAFF
>TRBJ2-5|TRBD2|NA|TRBV25-1
TGTGCCAGCAGTGACCTAGCGGGGGCACAAGAGACCCAGTACTTC
CASSDLAGAQETQYF
>TRBJ2-7|TRBD2|NA|TRBV5-8
TGTGCCAGCAGCTCGTCCGGGACTAGCGGGGGATACTACGAGCAGTACTTC
CASSSSGTSGGYYEQYF
>TRBJ1-1|NA|NA|TRBV5-6
TGTGCCAGCAGCTTGAGTCCGAAGTGGAGCACTGAAGCTTTCTTT
CASSLSPKWSTEAFF
>TRBJ1-1|NA|NA|TRBV29-1
TGCAGCGTTGAAGATGGGCCGACAAACACTGAAGCTTTCTTT
CSVEDGPTNTEAFF
>TRBJ1-2|NA|NA|TRBV11-2
TGTGCCAGCAGCTTAGTGCAGGGGATGGGGTATGGCTACACCTTC
CASSLVQGMGYGYTF
>TRBJ2-1|NA|NA|TRBV12-5
TGTGCTAGTGGTTCACAGTACAATGAGCAGTTCTTC
CASGSQYNEQFF
>TRBJ1-2|TRBD1|once|TRBV18
TGTGCCAGCTCACCACCGGCCAGGGACAGGGTGAACTATGGCTACACCTTC
CASSPPARDRVNYGYTF
>TRBJ1-5|TRBD1|NA|TRBV28
TGTGCCAGCAGTCCGACAGGGGGCGCGTATCAGCCCCAGCATTTT
CASSPTGGAYQPQHF
>TRBJ2-1|TRBD2|NA|TRBV7-2
TGTGCCAGCAGCTCCTATAGCGGGGGGGGCTACAATGAGCAGTTCTTC
CASSSYSGGGYNEQFF
>TRBJ1-1|NA|few|TRBV6-6
TGTGCCAGCGCAGGGGAAGGGAAAGCTTTCTTT
CASAGEGKAFF
>TRBJ1-2|TRBD1|few|TRBV4-1
TGCGCCAGCAGCCAAACCCTACAGGGGCGAAATACCAACTATGGCTACACCTTC
CASSQTLQGRNTNYGYTF
>TRBJ2-3|TRBD2|NA|TRBV6-1
TGTGCCAGCAGTGAATTAGTTAGCGGGGGAAGGGATACGCAGTATTTT
CASSELVSGGRDTQYF
>TRBJ2-3|TRBD1|NA|TRBV6-5
TGTGCCAGCCGACAGGGGAAGCCAGATACGCAGTATTTT
CASRQGKPDTQYF
>TRBJ2-7|NA|NA|TRBV6-2/TRBV6-3
TGTGCCAGCAGTTATAGGGGTCCCTACGAGCAGTACTTC
CASSYRGPYEQYF
>TRBJ1-2|TRBD1|NA|TRBV28
TGTGCCAGCAGTTCCGAGGGGGCGTATACCTATGGCTACACCTTC
CASSSEGAYTYGYTF
>TRBJ1-1|NA|NA|TRBV5-5
TGTGCCAGCAGCGTCCAGGTGAACACTGAAGCTTTCTTT
CASSVQVNTEAFF
>TRBJ1-1|NA|NA|TRBV6-5
TGTGCCAGCAGTTACTCGAGTGATACTGAAGCTTTCTTT
CASSYSSDTEAFF
>TRBJ2-6|NA|NA|TRBV18
TGTGCCAGCTCACCAAATTGGGCCTCTGGGGCCAACGTCCTGACTTTC
CASSPNWASGANVLTF
>TRBJ1-1|NA|NA|TRBV14
TGTGCCAGCAGCCCGCAGGCCAACACTGAAGCTTTCTTT
CASSPQANTEAFF
>TRBJ2-1|TRBD1|NA|TRBV30
TGTGCCTGGAGTAGGGGGCACCCTGGCTACAATGAGCAGTTCTTC
CAWSRGHPGYNEQFF
>TRBJ1-6|NA|NA|TRBV5-1
TGCGCCAGCAGCCCTACAGGGACGAATTCACCCCTCCACTTT
CASSPTGTNSPLHF
>TRBJ1-1|NA|NA|TRBV2
TGTGCCAGCAGGAGGGGGGGAGGGAACACTGAAGCTTTCTTT
CASRRGGGNTEAFF
>TRBJ2-1|NA|NA|TRBV19
TGTGCCAGTAGCCATCCGGGGTCCTACAATGAGCAGTTCTTC
CASSHPGSYNEQFF